Listed below are T cell receptor beta chains from one sample, sequenced in a study of blood T cell repertoires in COVID-19. Produced via immunoSEQ multiplex PCR; TCRdb's table is partial and in-frame only. The sample comprises fewer than 200,000 clones, 83% of which are singletons, and roughly 2% rests with the top ten. Specimen: peripheral blood. All receptors come from a woman of 80 years or more with acute or convalescent COVID-19. Both conserved end residues are part of each CDR3. The order of the fields is D gene, J gene, clone size, V gene, CDR3 protein, CDR3 DNA. A D gene is named only where the DNA matches it firmly. A row's size may be missing; if present it is once, few, many or a size class.

NA	TRBJ2-7	NA	TRBV12-3/TRBV12-4	CASSPGGRQEQYF	TGTGCCAGCAGTCCAGGAGGGAGGCAGGAGCAGTACTTC
NA	TRBJ1-1	NA	TRBV6-2/TRBV6-3	CASSDLTGENTEAFF	TGTGCCAGCAGTGACTTGACAGGTGAGAACACTGAAGCTTTCTTT
NA	TRBJ1-2	NA	TRBV19	CASSTRDNYGYTF	TGTGCCAGTAGTACCCGAGATAACTATGGCTACACCTTC
TRBD1	TRBJ2-3	once	TRBV5-8	CASSLGVTGMPDTQYF	TGTGCCAGCAGCTTGGGGGTGACAGGGATGCCAGATACGCAGTATTTT
TRBD1	TRBJ1-6	few	TRBV30	CAVQPGTDNSPLHF	TGTGCCGTCCAACCTGGGACAGATAATTCACCCCTCCACTTT
TRBD2	TRBJ2-5	NA	TRBV9	CASSVGLAVQETQYF	TGTGCCAGCAGCGTAGGGCTAGCGGTCCAAGAGACCCAGTACTTC
NA	TRBJ1-1	NA	TRBV6-1	CASSEGVLRPRGAFF	TGTGCCAGCAGTGAAGGGGTTCTTAGACCTAGGGGAGCTTTCTTT
NA	TRBJ2-6	NA	TRBV29-1	CSGRDSGANVLTF	TGCAGCGGTCGGGACTCTGGGGCCAACGTCCTGACTTTC
NA	TRBJ2-3	once	TRBV11-3	CASSLFRDTQYF	TGTGCCAGCAGCTTATTCCGAGATACGCAGTATTTT
NA	TRBJ1-1	NA	TRBV10-2	CASKGVQWPGEAFF	TGCGCCAGCAAGGGGGTCCAATGGCCGGGTGAAGCTTTCTTT
NA	TRBJ1-1	NA	TRBV30	CAWTRTVITEAFF	TGTGCCTGGACCCGGACAGTCATCACTGAAGCTTTCTTT
NA	TRBJ1-1	NA	TRBV3-1/TRBV3-2	CASSQDSGRFGAFF	TGTGCCAGCAGCCAAGATTCAGGGCGGTTCGGAGCTTTCTTT
NA	TRBJ1-1	many	TRBV9	CASSKFTGNTEAFF	TGTGCCAGCAGCAAATTTACAGGGAACACTGAAGCTTTCTTT
TRBD1	TRBJ2-6	few	TRBV30	CAWSRDRALGANVLTF	TGTGCCTGGAGCCGGGACAGGGCGTTAGGGGCCAACGTCCTGACTTTC
TRBD1	TRBJ2-1	NA	TRBV7-8	CASSVPTGYEQFF	TGTGCCAGCAGCGTCCCGACAGGGTATGAGCAGTTCTTC
NA	TRBJ1-3	NA	TRBV3-1/TRBV3-2	CASSQAMAGNTIYF	TGTGCCAGCAGCCAAGCTATGGCTGGAAACACCATATATTTT
TRBD2	TRBJ2-7	NA	TRBV19	CASSIGLSAGEVNEQYF	TGTGCCAGTAGTATAGGGCTTTCGGCGGGGGAGGTCAACGAGCAGTACTTC
TRBD1	TRBJ1-3	NA	TRBV3-1/TRBV3-2	CASSQEGGFGNTIYF	TGTGCCAGCAGCCAAGAAGGGGGCTTTGGAAACACCATATATTTT
TRBD1	TRBJ2-3	NA	TRBV2	CASSEFRGPSTDTQYF	TGTGCCAGCAGTGAATTCAGGGGGCCCAGCACAGATACGCAGTATTTT
TRBD2	TRBJ2-1	NA	TRBV7-6	CASSLLAGSYNEQFF	TGTGCCAGCAGCTTACTAGCGGGCTCCTACAATGAGCAGTTCTTC
TRBD1	TRBJ1-6	NA	TRBV4-3	CASSQAGGSYNSPLHF	TGCGCCAGCAGCCAAGCAGGGGGCTCCTATAATTCACCCCTCCACTTT
TRBD2	TRBJ2-3	NA	TRBV18	CASSPRKTSGSSDTQYF	TGTGCCAGCTCACCAAGAAAGACTAGCGGGAGTTCAGATACGCAGTATTTT
TRBD2	TRBJ2-7	few	TRBV5-1	CASSLAALAGGEQYF	TGCGCCAGCAGCTTGGCTGCACTAGCGGGGGGAGAGCAGTACTTC
TRBD1	TRBJ2-1	NA	TRBV29-1	CSVDSRDRPLSGQFF	TGCAGCGTGGACAGCCGGGACAGGCCTTTAAGTGGGCAGTTCTTC
TRBD1	TRBJ1-2	NA	TRBV27	CASSLGQGVNYGYTF	TGTGCCAGCAGTTTGGGACAGGGGGTGAACTATGGCTACACCTTC
TRBD1	TRBJ1-2	NA	TRBV6-6	CASSTGGTANYGYTF	TGTGCCAGCAGCACGGGTGGGACAGCTAACTATGGCTACACCTTC
TRBD1	TRBJ1-5	NA	TRBV19	CASSILTGYQPQHF	TGTGCCAGTAGTATTTTGACAGGGTATCAGCCCCAGCATTTT
NA	TRBJ2-5	NA	TRBV11-2	CASSLLRSMRETQYF	TGTGCCAGCAGCTTATTGAGGTCCATGAGGGAGACCCAGTACTTC
NA	TRBJ2-7	NA	TRBV11-3	CASSPGGLGEQYF	TGTGCCAGCAGCCCCGGGGGTCTTGGTGAGCAGTACTTC
NA	TRBJ2-3	NA	TRBV6-2/TRBV6-3	CASSYSIVGGDTQYF	TGTGCCAGCAGTTACTCGATCGTCGGGGGAGATACGCAGTATTTT
NA	TRBJ1-1	NA	TRBV5-1	CASSLGRRETEAFF	TGCGCCAGCAGCTTGGGACGCCGGGAGACTGAAGCTTTCTTT
TRBD2	TRBJ2-7	NA	TRBV3-1/TRBV3-2	CASSQLAGRDEQYF	TGTGCCAGCAGCCAACTAGCGGGGCGGGACGAGCAGTACTTC
TRBD2	TRBJ2-7	NA	TRBV5-1	CASSLGSGSFDYEQYF	TGCGCCAGCAGCTTGGGAAGCGGGAGTTTCGACTACGAGCAGTACTTC
NA	TRBJ1-2	NA	TRBV7-2	CASSPGQPLTYGYTF	TGTGCCAGCAGCCCTGGACAGCCTTTAACCTATGGCTACACCTTC
NA	TRBJ1-1	few	TRBV9	CASSVLGAGNTEAFF	TGTGCCAGCAGCGTACTGGGTGCGGGTAACACTGAAGCTTTCTTT
TRBD1	TRBJ1-2	NA	TRBV2	CASSDPAGQSPGYTF	TGTGCCAGCAGCGACCCCGCGGGACAGAGTCCTGGCTACACCTTC
NA	TRBJ1-2	NA	TRBV18	CASSPERQVYGYTF	TGTGCCAGCTCACCTGAGAGACAGGTCTATGGCTACACCTTC
NA	TRBJ2-1	NA	TRBV14	CASSSSNEQFF	TGTGCCAGCAGTTCTAGCAATGAGCAGTTCTTC
TRBD2	TRBJ2-1	few	TRBV2	CASRGTSGGNEQFF	TGTGCCAGCAGGGGGACTAGCGGGGGTAATGAGCAGTTCTTC
TRBD2	TRBJ2-2	NA	TRBV7-2	CASSLGPGTRATGELFF	TGTGCCAGCAGTTTGGGACCAGGGACTAGGGCGACCGGGGAGCTGTTTTTT
TRBD1	TRBJ1-5	once	TRBV6-5	CASSLQGLANQPQHF	TGTGCCAGCAGCCTACAGGGGCTGGCCAATCAGCCCCAGCATTTT
NA	TRBJ1-6	NA	TRBV6-4	CASSDDLGGGNSPLHF	TGTGCCAGCAGTGACGATTTAGGGGGTGGGAATTCACCCCTCCACTTT
TRBD2	TRBJ2-3	NA	TRBV4-1	CASSAVLAGETDTQYF	TGCGCCAGCAGCGCAGTACTAGCGGGAGAGACAGATACGCAGTATTTT
NA	TRBJ1-2	once	TRBV19	CASHSAGVYGYTF	TGTGCCAGTCACTCGGCAGGCGTCTATGGCTACACCTTC
TRBD1	TRBJ1-4	NA	TRBV5-6	CASSEGQGAGKLFF	TGTGCCAGCAGCGAGGGACAGGGGGCAGGAAAACTGTTTTTT
TRBD1	TRBJ1-5	NA	TRBV19	CASSIGRDRDDQPQHF	TGTGCCAGTAGTATAGGGAGAGACAGGGACGATCAGCCCCAGCATTTT
NA	TRBJ2-5	NA	TRBV25-1	CASSSPGGAIGETQYF	TGTGCCAGCAGTTCGCCCGGCGGAGCCATTGGGGAGACCCAGTACTTC
TRBD2	TRBJ2-5	NA	TRBV6-2/TRBV6-3	CASTPQERGAWGTQYF	TGTGCCAGCACCCCACAGGAGCGGGGGGCCTGGGGGACCCAGTACTTC
TRBD1	TRBJ2-7	NA	TRBV7-2	CASSLRQGDEQYF	TGTGCCAGCAGCTTAAGACAGGGTGACGAGCAGTACTTC
NA	TRBJ1-2	NA	TRBV7-8	CASSLASGANYGYTF	TGTGCCAGCAGCTTAGCTTCAGGGGCTAACTATGGCTACACCTTC
NA	TRBJ1-4	NA	TRBV5-6	CASSWGRSGELFF	TGTGCCAGCAGCTGGGGACGTAGCGGGGAACTGTTTTTT
TRBD2	TRBJ2-5	NA	TRBV5-4	CASSSRGLAGVGQETQYF	TGTGCCAGCAGCTCGAGGGGACTAGCGGGAGTTGGGCAAGAGACCCAGTACTTC
NA	TRBJ2-7	once	TRBV5-4	CASSLDEGDEQYF	TGTGCCAGCAGCTTGGACGAGGGTGACGAGCAGTACTTC
TRBD1	TRBJ2-7	NA	TRBV4-3	CASSQGTGDHEQYF	TGCGCCAGCAGCCAAGGTACAGGGGACCACGAGCAGTACTTC
TRBD1	TRBJ2-1	NA	TRBV7-2	CASSQRTGSDNEQFF	TGTGCCAGCAGCCAGCGGACAGGGTCGGACAATGAGCAGTTCTTC